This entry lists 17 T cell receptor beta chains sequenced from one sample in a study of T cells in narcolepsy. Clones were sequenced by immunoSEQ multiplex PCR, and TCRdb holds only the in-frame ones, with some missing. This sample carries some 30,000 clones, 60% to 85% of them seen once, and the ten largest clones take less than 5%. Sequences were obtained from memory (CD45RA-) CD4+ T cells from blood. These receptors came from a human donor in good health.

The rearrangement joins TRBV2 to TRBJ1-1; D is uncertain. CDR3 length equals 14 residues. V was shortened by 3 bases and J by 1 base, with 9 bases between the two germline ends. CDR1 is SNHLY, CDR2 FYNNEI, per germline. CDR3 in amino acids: CASSEGRGNTEAFF. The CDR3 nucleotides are TGTGCCAGCAGTGAGGGTCGTGGGAACACTGAAGCTTTCTTT.

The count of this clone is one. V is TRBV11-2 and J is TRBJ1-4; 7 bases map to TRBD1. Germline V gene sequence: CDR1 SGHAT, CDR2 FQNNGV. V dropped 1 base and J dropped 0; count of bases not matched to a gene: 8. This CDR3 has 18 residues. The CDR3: CASSLVSIGTATNEKLFF. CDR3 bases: TGTGCCAGCAGCTTAGTTAGTATTGGGACAGCAACTAATGAAAAACTGTTTTTT.

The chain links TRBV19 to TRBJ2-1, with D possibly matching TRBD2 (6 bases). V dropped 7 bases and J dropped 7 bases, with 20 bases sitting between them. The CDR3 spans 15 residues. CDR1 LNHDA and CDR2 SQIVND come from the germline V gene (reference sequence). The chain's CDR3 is CASTRGYSERNEQFF. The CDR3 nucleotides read TGTGCCAGTACCCGGGGGTATTCAGAAAGGAATGAGCAGTTCTTC.

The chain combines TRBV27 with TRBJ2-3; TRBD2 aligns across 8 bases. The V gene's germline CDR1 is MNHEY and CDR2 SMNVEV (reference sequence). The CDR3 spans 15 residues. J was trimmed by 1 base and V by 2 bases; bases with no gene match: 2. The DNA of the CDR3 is TGTGCCAGCAGTTTAGTGACTAGCGGCACAGATACGCAGTATTTT. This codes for CASSLVTSGTDTQYF.

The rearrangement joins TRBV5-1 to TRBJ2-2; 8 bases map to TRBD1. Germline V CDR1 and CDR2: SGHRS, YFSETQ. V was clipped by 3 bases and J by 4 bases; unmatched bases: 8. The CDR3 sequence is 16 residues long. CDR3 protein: CASSSQGASFTGELFF. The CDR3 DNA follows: TGCGCCAGCAGCTCCCAGGGGGCGAGTTTCACCGGGGAGCTGTTTTTT. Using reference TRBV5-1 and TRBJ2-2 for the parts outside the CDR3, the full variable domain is KAGVTQTPRYLIKTRGQQVTLSCSPISGHRSVSWYQQTPGQGLQFLFEYFSETQRNKGNFPGRFSGRQFSNSRSEMNVSTLELGDSALYLCASSSQGASFTGELFFGEGSRLTVL.

The CDR3 coding sequence is TGTGCCAGCAGTGCAGTCGGGGGGAACACCGGGGAGCTGTTTTTT. Translating gives CASSAVGGNTGELFF. The chain joins TRBV2 to TRBJ2-2, with D tentatively TRBD2 (6 bases). The V gene lost 4 bases and the J gene lost 1 base, with 10 bases spanning the gap. The CDR3 runs to 15 residues. The germline V gene encodes CDR1 SNHLY and CDR2 FYNNEI.

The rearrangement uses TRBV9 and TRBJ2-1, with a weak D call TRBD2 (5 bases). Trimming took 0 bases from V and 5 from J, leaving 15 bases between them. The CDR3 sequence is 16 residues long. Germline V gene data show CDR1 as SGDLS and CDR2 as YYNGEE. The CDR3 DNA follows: TGTGCCAGCAGCGTAGGATCCCGGGATAGAAACAATGAGCAGTTCTTC. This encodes CASSVGSRDRNNEQFF. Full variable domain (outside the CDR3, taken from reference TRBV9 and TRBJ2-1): DSGVTQTPKHLITATGQRVTLRCSPRSGDLSVYWYQQSLDQGLQFLIQYYNGEERAKGNILERFSAQQFPDLHSELNLSSLELGDSALYFCASSVGSRDRNNEQFFGPGTRLTVL.

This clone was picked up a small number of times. The CDR3 region has the DNA TGCGCCAGCAGCGCGGACAGGGGAGGAACAGATACGCAGTATTTT. Amino acid sequence: CASSADRGGTDTQYF. This chain joins TRBV5-1 and TRBJ2-3; 9 bases are a match to TRBD1. CDR1 SGHRS and CDR2 YFSETQ come from the germline V gene. The CDR3 runs 15 residues. Germline trimming cut 4 bases from V and 3 bases from J; bases unmatched to any gene: 6. The whole variable domain, filled in from reference TRBV5-1 and TRBJ2-3, reads KAGVTQTPRYLIKTRGQQVTLSCSPISGHRSVSWYQQTPGQGLQFLFEYFSETQRNKGNFPGRFSGRQFSNSRSEMNVSTLELGDSALYLCASSADRGGTDTQYFGPGTRLTVL.

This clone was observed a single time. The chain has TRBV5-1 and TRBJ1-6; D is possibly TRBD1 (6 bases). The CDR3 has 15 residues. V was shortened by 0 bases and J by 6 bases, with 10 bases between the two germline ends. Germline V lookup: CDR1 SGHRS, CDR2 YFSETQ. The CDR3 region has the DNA TGCGCCAGCAGCTTGGGCGGACAGAGTAATTCACCCCTCCACTTT. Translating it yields CASSLGGQSNSPLHF.

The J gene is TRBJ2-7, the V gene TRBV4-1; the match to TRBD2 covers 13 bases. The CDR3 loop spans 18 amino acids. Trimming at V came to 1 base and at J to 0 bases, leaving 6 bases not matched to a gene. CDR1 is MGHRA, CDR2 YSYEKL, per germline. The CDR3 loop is CASSQAGLAGPSSYEQYF. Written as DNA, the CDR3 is TGCGCCAGCAGCCAAGCGGGACTAGCGGGGCCCAGCTCCTACGAGCAGTACTTC.

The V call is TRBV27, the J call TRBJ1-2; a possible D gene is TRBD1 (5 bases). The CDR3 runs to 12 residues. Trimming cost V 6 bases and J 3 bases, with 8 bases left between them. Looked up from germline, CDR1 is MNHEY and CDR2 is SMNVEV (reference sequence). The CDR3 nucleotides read TGTGCCAGCAGGCAGGGTTACTATGGCTACACCTTC. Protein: CASRQGYYGYTF.

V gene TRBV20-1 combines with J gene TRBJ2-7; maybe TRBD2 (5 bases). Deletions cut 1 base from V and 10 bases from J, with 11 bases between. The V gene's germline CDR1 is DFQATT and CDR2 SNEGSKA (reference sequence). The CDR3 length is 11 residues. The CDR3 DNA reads TGCAGTGCTAGAGCGAACGAGGGACAGTACTTC. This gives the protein CSARANEGQYF.

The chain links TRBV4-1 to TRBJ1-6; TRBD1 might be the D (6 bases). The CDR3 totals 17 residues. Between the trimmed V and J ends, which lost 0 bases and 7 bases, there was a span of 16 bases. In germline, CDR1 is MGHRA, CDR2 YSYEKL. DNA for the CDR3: TGCGCCAGCAGCCAAGACGACAGGTACGTTGAGAATTCACCCCTCCACTTT. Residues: CASSQDDRYVENSPLHF.

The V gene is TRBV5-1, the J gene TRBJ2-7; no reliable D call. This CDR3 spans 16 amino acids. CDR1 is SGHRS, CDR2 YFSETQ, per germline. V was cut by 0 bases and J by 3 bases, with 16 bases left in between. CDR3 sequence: CASSLGGTESNYEQYF. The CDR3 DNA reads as TGCGCCAGCAGCTTGGGGGGAACGGAGTCAAACTACGAGCAGTACTTC.

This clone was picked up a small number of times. As DNA, the CDR3 is TGTGCCAGCAGTGACAGACAGGGAAGGCACGAGCAGTACTTC. It yields the protein CASSDRQGRHEQYF. This chain joins TRBV2 and TRBJ2-7; TRBD1 matches 7 bases. Germline assignment: CDR1 SNHLY and CDR2 FYNNEI. After removal of 3 bases from V and 5 bases from J, the junction contained 7 bases not matched to a gene. The CDR3 contains 14 residues.

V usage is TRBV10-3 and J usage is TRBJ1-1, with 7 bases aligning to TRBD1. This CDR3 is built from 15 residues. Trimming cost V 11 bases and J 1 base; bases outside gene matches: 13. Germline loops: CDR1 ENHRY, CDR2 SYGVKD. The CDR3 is CASFPGGWSNTEAFF. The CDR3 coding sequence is TGTGCCTCTTTCCCAGGGGGATGGTCGAACACTGAAGCTTTCTTT.

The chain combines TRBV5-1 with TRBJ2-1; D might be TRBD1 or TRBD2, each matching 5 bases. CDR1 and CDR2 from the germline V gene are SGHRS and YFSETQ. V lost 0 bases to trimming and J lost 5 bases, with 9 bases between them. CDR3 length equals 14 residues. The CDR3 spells CASSLGDANNEQFF. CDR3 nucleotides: TGCGCCAGCAGCTTGGGGGACGCAAACAATGAGCAGTTCTTC.